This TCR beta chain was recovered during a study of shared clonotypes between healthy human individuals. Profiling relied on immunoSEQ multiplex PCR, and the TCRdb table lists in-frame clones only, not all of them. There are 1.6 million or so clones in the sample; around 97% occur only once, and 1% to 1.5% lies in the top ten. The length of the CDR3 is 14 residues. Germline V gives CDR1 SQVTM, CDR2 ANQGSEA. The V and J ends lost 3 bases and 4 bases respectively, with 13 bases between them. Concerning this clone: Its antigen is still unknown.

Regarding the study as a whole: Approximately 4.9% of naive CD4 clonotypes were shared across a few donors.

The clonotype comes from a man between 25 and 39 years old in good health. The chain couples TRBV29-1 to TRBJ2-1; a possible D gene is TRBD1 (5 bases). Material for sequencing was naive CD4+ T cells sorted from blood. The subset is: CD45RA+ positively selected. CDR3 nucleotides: TGCAGCGTTGATAGGGGTTTCGGTTACAATGAGCAGTTCTTC. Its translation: CSVDRGFGYNEQFF.